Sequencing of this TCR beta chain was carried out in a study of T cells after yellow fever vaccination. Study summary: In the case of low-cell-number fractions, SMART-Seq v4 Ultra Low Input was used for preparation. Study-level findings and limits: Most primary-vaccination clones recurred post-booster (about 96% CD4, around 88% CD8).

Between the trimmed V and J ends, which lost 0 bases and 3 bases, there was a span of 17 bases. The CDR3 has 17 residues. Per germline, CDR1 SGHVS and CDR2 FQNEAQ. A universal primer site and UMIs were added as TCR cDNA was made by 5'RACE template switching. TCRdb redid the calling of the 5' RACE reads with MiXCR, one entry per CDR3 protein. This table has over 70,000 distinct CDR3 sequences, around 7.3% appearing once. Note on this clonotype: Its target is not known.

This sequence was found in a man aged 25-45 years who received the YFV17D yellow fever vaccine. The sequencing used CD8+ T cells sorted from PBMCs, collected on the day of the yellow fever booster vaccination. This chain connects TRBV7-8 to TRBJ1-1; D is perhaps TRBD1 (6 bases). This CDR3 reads CASSLAPIQGGDTEAFF. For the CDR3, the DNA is TGTGCCAGCAGCTTAGCCCCCATACAGGGCGGGGACACTGAAGCTTTCTTT.